Each of the 8 T cell receptor beta chains below was sequenced from the same sample in a study of human T cells and chemical hapten exposure. Indicated time point: pre-sensitization, week 0. As for treatment: therapeutic diphenylcyclopropenone sensitization with weekly scalp DPC. TCRdb passed the RACE reads through MiXCR, listing each CDR3 protein once. The sample has 200,000 to 300,000 distinct CDR3 sequences, approximately 8.6% seen once. Source: whole blood, taken in connection with sensitization to the hapten diphenylcyclopropenone (DPC). These receptors came from a woman in her 40s with alopecia areata. Some clones in this sample may be carry-over from other donors' samples.

This chain uses TRBV29-1 with TRBJ1-1; no reliable D call. V lost 4 bases and J lost 1, with 7 bases in between. This CDR3 spans 12 amino acids. Germline V gives CDR1 SQVTM, CDR2 ANQGSEA. This chain's CDR3 is CSVGAANTEAFF. The CDR3 DNA is TGCAGCGTTGGGGCCGCGAACACTGAAGCTTTCTTT.

V usage is TRBV24-1 and J usage is TRBJ2-2; 10 bases are shared with TRBD1. Germline lookup yields CDR1 KGHDR and CDR2 SFDVKD. J was trimmed by 4 bases and V by 9 bases; bases with no gene match: 7. CDR3 size: 15 residues. The CDR3 reads CATQYGTGATGELFF. CDR3 bases: TGTGCCACCCAATACGGGACAGGGGCCACCGGGGAGCTGTTTTTT.

The gene calls are TRBV2 and TRBJ2-3, with a possible D match to TRBD2 (5 bases). The germline CDR1 and CDR2 sequences are SNHLY and FYNNEI. V dropped 5 bases and J dropped 6 bases, with 15 bases sitting between them. This CDR3 contains 14 residues. DNA for the CDR3: TGTGCCAGCAGTATCATGGCAGGCGGGGATACGCAGTATTTT. It specifies CASSIMAGGDTQYF.

This clonotype has more than one count but fewer than ten. The rearrangement joins TRBV9 to TRBJ2-3, with TRBD2 matching 8 bases. CDR3 size: 16 residues. Germline CDR1 reads SGDLS; CDR2 reads YYNGEE. The trim removed 1 base at V and 0 bases at J, leaving 4 bases unmatched. This CDR3 reads CASSVTPSGSTDTQYF. The CDR3, as DNA: TGTGCCAGCAGCGTAACACCTAGCGGGAGCACAGATACGCAGTATTTT.

In its sample, this clonotype was seen many times. The chain has TRBV6-2 or TRBV6-3 and TRBJ1-1; no reliable D call. The CDR3 spans 16 residues. CDR1 and CDR2 from the germline V gene are MNHEY and SVGEGT. V lost 2 bases and J 4 bases, leaving 17 bases between the germline ends. In DNA, the CDR3 is TGTGCCAGCAGTTACCCGCCAGGCACGGTTGGCACTGAAGCTTTCTTT. Translated: CASSYPPGTVGTEAFF.

This clonotype was detected only a few times. V and J are TRBV20-1 and TRBJ2-7; 7 bases agree with TRBD2. V lost 6 bases, J lost 5 bases, and 16 bases stayed unmatched. This CDR3 contains 15 residues. CDR1 DFQATT and CDR2 SNEGSKA come from the germline V gene (reference sequence). In DNA form, the CDR3 reads TGCAGTGCCGACCCCGGGACTACCTTTCAGAACGAGCAGTACTTC. Its translation: CSADPGTTFQNEQYF.

This clonotype came up a few times. The rearrangement uses TRBV7-2 and TRBJ2-3; the match to TRBD2 covers 8 bases. Per the germline V gene, CDR1 is SGHTA and CDR2 is FQGNSA. The CDR3 sequence is 14 residues long. The junction had 4 bases not matched to a gene; V was cut back by 4 bases and J by 4 bases. The CDR3 protein is CASSSGLESDTQYF. CDR3 in DNA: TGTGCCAGCAGCTCGGGACTAGAGTCAGATACGCAGTATTTT.

The rearrangement links TRBV5-1 to TRBJ2-5; D is ambiguous. V was trimmed by 4 bases and J by 0 bases, leaving 10 bases between them. The CDR3 is 14 residues long. Germline V gives CDR1 SGHRS, CDR2 YFSETQ. In DNA form, the CDR3 reads TGCGCCAGCAGCGTGAACCCGTACCAAGAGACCCAGTACTTC. Protein sequence: CASSVNPYQETQYF.